This TCR beta chain was identified during a study of blood T cell repertoires in COVID-19. CDR3 size: 15 residues. Germline V CDR1 and CDR2: MNHEY, SVGAGI. Trimming took 5 bases from V and 7 from J; bases not matched to a gene: 4. Repertoires were generated with immunoSEQ multiplex PCR, while TCRdb's copy carries only in-frame clones and drops some. This sample has some 290,000 clones, with more than 75% found just once. The specimen was PBMCs or T cells enriched from blood (not recorded which). The receptor was derived from a woman aged 40-49 years with acute COVID-19. The chain links TRBV6-5 to TRBJ1-6; 11 positions agree with TRBD1. The CDR3 DNA reads as TGTGCCAGCAGTACGGGACAGGGGGGGAATTCACCCCTCCACTTT. This codes for CASSTGQGGNSPLHF.